This T cell receptor (beta chain) was sequenced for a study of CD8 T cells in Susac syndrome. CDR1 DFQATT and CDR2 SNEGSKA come from the germline V gene (reference sequence). V gave up 6 bases and J gave up 2 bases, with 16 bases separating them. This CDR3 is 14 amino acids long. RNA, at roughly 0.45 to 1 ug, was reverse transcribed with random hexamers. Each CDR3 protein is one row after TCRdb ran MiXCR on the immunoSEQ multiplex PCR reads. The sample records 95,000 to 150,000 distinct CDR3 sequences, around 94% being singletons. This chain joins TRBV20-1 and TRBJ1-2; TRBD1 is a possible D gene (5 bases). Material: CD4+ T cells from PBMCs. The receptor comes from a human donor in good health. The CDR3 spells CSARVRGPNYGYTF. The CDR3 region has the DNA TGCAGTGCCCGTGTACGGGGCCCCAACTATGGCTACACCTTC.